The entry below describes one T cell receptor beta chain. With unsorted samples, genomic DNA was obtained from 90 million to 95 million PBMCs. The record originates from a study of shared clonotypes between healthy human individuals. The ends were cut back, 6 bases at V and 1 base at J, with 15 bases in the middle. The CDR3 loop spans 15 amino acids. Germline CDR1 and CDR2: MNHEY and SMNVEV (reference sequence). Replicate PCRs for unsorted PBMC used approximately 300 ng DNA (around 30,000 T cell genomes). Only in-frame clones appear in the TCRdb table, and some are missing; sequencing was by immunoSEQ multiplex PCR. The sample carries about half a million clones, about 85% recorded once.

The chain couples TRBV27 to TRBJ1-1; D call uncertain. This receptor was identified in a woman in her 40s in good health. Some clones in this sample may be carry-over from other donors' samples. The material sequenced was PBMCs. The CDR3 sequence: CASSPKSLENTEAFF. The CDR3 DNA reads TGTGCCAGCAGCCCGAAATCTCTCGAGAACACTGAAGCTTTCTTT.